This T cell receptor (beta chain) comes out of a study of blood T cell repertoires in COVID-19. Study-wide background: COVID-19 samples collected from the United States, Italy and Spain covered acute and convalescent phases.

Under the authors' procedure: Amplification with reference gene primers provided the estimates of nucleated cell counts. Clones were read by immunoSEQ multiplex PCR, and TCRdb kept only the in-frame ones, dropping some. V and J calls and clone size are given by that table; D and trimming were obtained from the DNA. The sample contains 65,000 to 95,000 clones, 85% to 90% of which appear only once. The germline CDR1 and CDR2 sequences are GTSNPN and SVGIG (reference sequence). There are 12 residues in the CDR3. The origin of this receptor is a man at least 80 years old with acute or convalescent COVID-19. V gene TRBV30 combines with J gene TRBJ1-2; 8 bases agree with TRBD1. Sequencing input: peripheral blood. In DNA form, the CDR3 reads TGTGCTTCGCACAGGGGGAGCTATGGCTACACCTTC. Amino acids: CASHRGSYGYTF.